This record covers a single TCR beta chain. Reverse transcribed after extraction, RNA yielded cDNA as the sequencing template. TCRdb keeps only in-frame clones here, not all; method: immunoSEQ multiplex PCR. The table lists 150,000 or so clones, around 50% of them singletons. This record belongs to a study of CD8+ T cells in alopecia areata. Whole-study context: Twice a day, 5 to 10 mg of oral tofacitinib was administered to treated patients.

Those with alopecia areata gave lesional scalp punch biopsies and peripheral blood. Trimming removed 2 bases at V and 2 bases at J, with 6 bases between. Looked up from germline, CDR1 is LGHNA and CDR2 is YNFKEQ. This CDR3 spans 13 amino acids. This chain joins TRBV4-2 and TRBJ1-1; D may be TRBD1 (5 bases). This TCR was recovered from a human donor with alopecia areata. The sequenced material came from CD4+ T cells sorted from blood. CDR3 coding DNA: TGTGCCAGCAGCCAAACAGGTAACACTGAAGCTTTCTTT. Its protein is CASSQTGNTEAFF.